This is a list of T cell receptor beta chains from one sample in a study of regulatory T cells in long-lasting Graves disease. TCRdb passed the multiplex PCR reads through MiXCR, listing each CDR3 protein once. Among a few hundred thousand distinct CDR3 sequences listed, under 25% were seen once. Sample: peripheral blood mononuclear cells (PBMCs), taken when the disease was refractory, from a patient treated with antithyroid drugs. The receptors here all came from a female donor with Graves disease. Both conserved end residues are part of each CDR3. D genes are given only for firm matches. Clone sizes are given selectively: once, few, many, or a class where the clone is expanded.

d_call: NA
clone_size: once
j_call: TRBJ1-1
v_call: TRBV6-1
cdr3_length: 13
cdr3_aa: CASMMGGKTEAFF
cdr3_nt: TGTGCCAGCATGATGGGGGGCAAAACTGAAGCTTTCTTT

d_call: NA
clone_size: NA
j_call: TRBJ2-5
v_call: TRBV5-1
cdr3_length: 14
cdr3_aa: CASSTDGYQETQYF
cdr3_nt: TGCGCCAGCAGCACGGACGGCTACCAAGAGACCCAGTACTTC

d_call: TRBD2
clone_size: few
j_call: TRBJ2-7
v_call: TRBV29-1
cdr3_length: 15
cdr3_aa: CSVGGGRGTLGEQYF
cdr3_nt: TGCAGCGTTGGTGGCGGGAGGGGTACTTTGGGCGAGCAGTACTTC

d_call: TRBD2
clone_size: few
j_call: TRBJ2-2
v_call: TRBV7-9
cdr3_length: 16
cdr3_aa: CASSPDGGTNTGELFF
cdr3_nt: TGTGCCAGCAGCCCCGACGGGGGGACGAACACCGGGGAGCTGTTTTTT

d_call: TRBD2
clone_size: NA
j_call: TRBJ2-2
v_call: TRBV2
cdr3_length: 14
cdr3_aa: CASSEEGGYGELFF
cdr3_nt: TGTGCCAGCAGTGAAGAGGGAGGGTACGGGGAGCTGTTTTTT

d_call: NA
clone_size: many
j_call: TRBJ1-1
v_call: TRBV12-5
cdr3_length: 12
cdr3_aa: CASGAQGSEAFF
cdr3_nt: TGTGCTAGTGGTGCACAGGGATCTGAAGCTTTCTTT

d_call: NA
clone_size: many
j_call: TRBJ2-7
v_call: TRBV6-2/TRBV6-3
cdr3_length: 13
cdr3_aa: CASSRGLHYEQYF
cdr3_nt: TGTGCCAGCAGTAGGGGACTCCACTACGAGCAGTACTTC

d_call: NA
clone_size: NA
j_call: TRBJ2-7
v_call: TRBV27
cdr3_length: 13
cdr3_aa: CASSYGLTYEQYF
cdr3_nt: TGTGCCAGCAGTTACGGGTTAACCTACGAGCAGTACTTC

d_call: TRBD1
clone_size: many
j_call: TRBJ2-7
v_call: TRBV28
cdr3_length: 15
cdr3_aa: CASSLTGTGSYEQYF
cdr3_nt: TGTGCCAGCAGTTTAACCGGGACAGGGAGTTACGAGCAGTACTTC

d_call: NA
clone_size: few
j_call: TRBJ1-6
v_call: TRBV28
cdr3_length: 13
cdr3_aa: CASSPTLGSPLHF
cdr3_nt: TGTGCCAGCAGTCCCACATTAGGGTCACCCCTCCACTTT

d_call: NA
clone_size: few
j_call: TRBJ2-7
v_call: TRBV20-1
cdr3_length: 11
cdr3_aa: CSATTRTEQYF
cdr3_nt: TGCAGTGCTACGACTAGAACTGAGCAGTACTTC

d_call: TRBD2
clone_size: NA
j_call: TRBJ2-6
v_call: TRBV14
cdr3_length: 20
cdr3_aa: CASSPLKVPSGSAHLNVLTF
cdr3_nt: TGTGCCAGCAGCCCCCTGAAGGTCCCTAGCGGGTCAGCCCACCTCAACGTCCTGACTTTC

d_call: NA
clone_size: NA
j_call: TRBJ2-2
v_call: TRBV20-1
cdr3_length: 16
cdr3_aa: CSARAPGLQNTGELFF
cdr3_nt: TGCAGTGCTAGAGCCCCGGGACTGCAGAACACCGGGGAGCTGTTTTTT

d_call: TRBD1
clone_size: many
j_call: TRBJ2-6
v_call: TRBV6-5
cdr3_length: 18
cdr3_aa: CASSYSETGSSGANVLTF
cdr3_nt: TGTGCCAGCAGTTACTCTGAGACAGGGAGCTCTGGGGCCAACGTCCTGACTTTC

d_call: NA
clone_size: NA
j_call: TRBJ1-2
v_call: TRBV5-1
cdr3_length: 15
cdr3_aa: CASSPDSPNNYGYTF
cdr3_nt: TGCGCCAGCAGCCCGGACTCGCCAAATAACTATGGCTACACCTTC

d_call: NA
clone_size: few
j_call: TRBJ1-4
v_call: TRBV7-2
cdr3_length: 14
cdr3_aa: CASSTGLRGEKLFF
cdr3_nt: TGTGCCAGCAGCACAGGGTTAAGGGGTGAAAAACTGTTTTTT

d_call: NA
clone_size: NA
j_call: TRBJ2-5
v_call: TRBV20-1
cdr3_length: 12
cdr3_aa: CSATWIQETQYF
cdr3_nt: TGCAGTGCTACGTGGATCCAAGAGACCCAGTACTTC

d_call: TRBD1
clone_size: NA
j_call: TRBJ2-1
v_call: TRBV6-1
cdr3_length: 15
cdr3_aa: CASSVGQGSYNEQFF
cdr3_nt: TGTGCCAGCAGTGTGGGACAGGGGTCCTACAATGAGCAGTTCTTC

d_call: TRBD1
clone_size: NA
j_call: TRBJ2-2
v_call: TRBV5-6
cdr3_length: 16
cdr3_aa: CASSEDRGFDTGELFF
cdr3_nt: TGTGCCAGCAGCGAGGACAGGGGATTTGACACCGGGGAGCTGTTTTTT

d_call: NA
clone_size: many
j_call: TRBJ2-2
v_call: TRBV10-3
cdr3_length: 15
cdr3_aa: CAITPSELNTGELFF
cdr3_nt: TGTGCCATCACCCCTAGCGAGCTGAACACCGGGGAGCTGTTTTTT

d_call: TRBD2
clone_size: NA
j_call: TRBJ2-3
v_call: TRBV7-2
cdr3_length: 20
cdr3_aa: CASSLAASGRISPSTDTQYF
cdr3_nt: TGTGCCAGCAGCTTAGCGGCTAGCGGGAGGATCTCCCCTAGCACAGATACGCAGTATTTT

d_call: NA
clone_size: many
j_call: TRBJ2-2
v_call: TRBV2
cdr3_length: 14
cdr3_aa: CASSGILNTGELFF
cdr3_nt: TGTGCCAGCAGTGGGATCCTCAACACCGGGGAGCTGTTTTTT

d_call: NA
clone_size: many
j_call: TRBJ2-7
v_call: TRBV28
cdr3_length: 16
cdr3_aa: CASSSVRNLGSYEQYF
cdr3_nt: TGTGCCAGCAGTTCCGTCCGAAATCTCGGCTCCTACGAGCAGTACTTC

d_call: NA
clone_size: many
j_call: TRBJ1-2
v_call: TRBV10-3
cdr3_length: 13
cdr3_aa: CAISDREYYGYTF
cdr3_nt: TGTGCCATCAGTGACAGGGAGTACTATGGCTACACCTTC

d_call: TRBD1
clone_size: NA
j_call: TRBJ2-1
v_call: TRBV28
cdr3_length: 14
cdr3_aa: CASSTPGGRDEQFF
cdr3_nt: TGTGCCAGCAGTACCCCAGGGGGAAGGGATGAGCAGTTCTTC

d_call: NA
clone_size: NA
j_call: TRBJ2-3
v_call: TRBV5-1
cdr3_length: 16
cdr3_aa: CASSLNRRQSTDTQYF
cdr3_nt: TGCGCCAGCAGTTTGAACAGGAGGCAGAGCACAGATACGCAGTATTTT

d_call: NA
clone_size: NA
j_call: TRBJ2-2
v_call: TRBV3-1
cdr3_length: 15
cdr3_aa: CASSQRDLGTGELFF
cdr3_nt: TGTGCCAGCAGCCAACGGGACCTCGGCACCGGGGAGCTGTTTTTT

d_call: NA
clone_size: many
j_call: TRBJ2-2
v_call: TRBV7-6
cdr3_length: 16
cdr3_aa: CASSLVGRVRTGELFF
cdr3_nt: TGTGCCAGCAGCTTAGTCGGCAGGGTGAGAACCGGGGAGCTGTTTTTT

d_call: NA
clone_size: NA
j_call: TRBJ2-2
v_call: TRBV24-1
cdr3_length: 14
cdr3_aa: CATEQRANTGELFF
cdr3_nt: TGTGCCACCGAACAGAGAGCGAACACCGGGGAGCTGTTTTTT

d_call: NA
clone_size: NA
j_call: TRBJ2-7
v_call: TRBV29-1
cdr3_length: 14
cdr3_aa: CSVEVWIAVREQYF
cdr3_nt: TGCAGCGTTGAAGTCTGGATAGCCGTCCGCGAGCAGTACTTC

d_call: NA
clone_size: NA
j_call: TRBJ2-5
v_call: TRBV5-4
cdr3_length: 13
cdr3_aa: CASSFYLGETQYF
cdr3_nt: TGTGCCAGCAGCTTCTACCTCGGAGAGACCCAGTACTTC

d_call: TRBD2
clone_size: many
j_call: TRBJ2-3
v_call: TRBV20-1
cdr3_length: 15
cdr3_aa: CSALRGSGSTDTQYF
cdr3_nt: TGCAGTGCCTTGAGGGGAAGCGGGAGTACAGATACGCAGTATTTT

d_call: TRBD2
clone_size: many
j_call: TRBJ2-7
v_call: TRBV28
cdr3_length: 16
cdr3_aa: CASRRPGLAEGYEQYF
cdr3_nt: TGTGCCAGCAGGCGTCCGGGACTAGCGGAAGGATACGAGCAGTACTTC

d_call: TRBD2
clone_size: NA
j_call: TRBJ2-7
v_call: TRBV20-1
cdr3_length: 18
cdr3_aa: CSAPSTSGSTYRKYEQYF
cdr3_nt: TGCAGTGCCCCCTCAACTAGCGGGAGTACCTACAGAAAGTACGAGCAGTACTTC

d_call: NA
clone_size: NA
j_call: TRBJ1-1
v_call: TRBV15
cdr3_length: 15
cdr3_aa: CATSRPGLQPPEAFF
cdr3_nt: TGTGCCACCAGCAGGCCGGGACTCCAACCTCCTGAAGCTTTCTTT

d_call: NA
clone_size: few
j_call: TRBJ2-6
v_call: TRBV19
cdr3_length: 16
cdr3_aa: CASRTPPESGANVLTF
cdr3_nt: TGTGCCAGCAGAACCCCCCCTGAGTCTGGGGCCAACGTCCTGACTTTC

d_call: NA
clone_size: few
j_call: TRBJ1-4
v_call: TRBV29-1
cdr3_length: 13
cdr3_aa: CSVSLAINEKLFF
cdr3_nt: TGCAGCGTTTCGTTAGCGATTAATGAAAAACTGTTTTTT

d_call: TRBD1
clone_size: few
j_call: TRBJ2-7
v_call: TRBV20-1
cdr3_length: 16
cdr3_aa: CSATGAKRQGAYEQYF
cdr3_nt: TGCAGTGCTACGGGGGCGAAAAGACAGGGGGCCTACGAGCAGTACTTC

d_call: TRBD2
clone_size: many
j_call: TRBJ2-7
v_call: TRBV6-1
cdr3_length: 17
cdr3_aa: CASSERLAGGPTYEQYF
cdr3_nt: TGTGCCAGCAGTGAAAGACTAGCGGGAGGTCCGACCTACGAGCAGTACTTC

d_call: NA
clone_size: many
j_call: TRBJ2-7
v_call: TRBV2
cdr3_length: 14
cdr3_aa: CASRERVLSYEQYF
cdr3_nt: TGTGCCAGCAGGGAGCGGGTCCTCTCCTACGAGCAGTACTTC

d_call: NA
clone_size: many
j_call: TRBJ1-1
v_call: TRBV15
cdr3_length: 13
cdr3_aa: CATSNAEGTEAFF
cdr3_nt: TGTGCCACCAGCAACGCGGAGGGCACTGAAGCTTTCTTT

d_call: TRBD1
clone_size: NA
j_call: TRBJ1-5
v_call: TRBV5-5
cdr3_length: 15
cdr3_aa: CASSLEDRAGQPQHF
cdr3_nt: TGTGCCAGCAGCTTGGAGGACAGGGCTGGTCAGCCCCAGCATTTT